Below are 21 T cell receptor beta chains sequenced from a single sample in a study of sequential checkpoint blockade in melanoma (dated by TCRdb to the late 2010s). The sample's treatment or condition label, in plain terms: randomized to nivolumab then ipilimumab (arm A) or the reverse (arm B). The library was built by means of the immunoSEQ multiplex PCR assay. Drawn from immuneACCESS, this table holds only the in-frame rearrangements with V and J called that TCRdb kept. Clones are partly lost; checked studies trace under half to an unresolved V gene and leave the rest unexplained. This sample is represented by about 18,000 clones; roughly 73% of them were singletons. The leading ten clones occupy around 5% of the sample. Sequences were derived from tumor tissue (inferred from file names), sampled from a patient given nivolumab and ipilimumab in sequence. All receptors derive from a human donor with melanoma.

The chain carries TRBV6-8 and TRBJ2-4, with D perhaps matching TRBD1 or TRBD2 (5 bases each). Germline V gives CDR1 MNHGY, CDR2 SAAAGT. V lost 4 bases and J 4 bases, leaving 23 bases between the germline ends. This CDR3 has 18 residues. The DNA of the CDR3 is TGTGCCAGCAGTTCCCCCGTCAATCCCCAGGGAGATAAAAACATTCAGTACTTC. Encoded protein: CASSSPVNPQGDKNIQYF.

This chain joins TRBV19 and TRBJ1-2; 10 bases line up with TRBD1. The length of the CDR3 is 13 residues. Trimming cost V 7 bases and J 11 bases; bases outside gene matches: 10. CDR1 LNHDA and CDR2 SQIVND come from the germline V gene (reference sequence). The CDR3 loop reads CASTRDRGYGYTF. CDR3 bases: TGTGCCAGTACCCGGGACAGGGGCTACGGGTACACCTTC.

V is TRBV29-1 and J is TRBJ2-5; tentative D call: TRBD1 (5 bases). The length of the CDR3 is 12 residues. The V gene's germline CDR1 is SQVTM and CDR2 ANQGSEA. Trimming removed 4 bases from V and 3 bases from J, with 9 bases in between. CDR3 nucleotides: TGCAGCGTTGTGGGCAGGGAAGAGACCCAGTACTTC. Protein sequence: CSVVGREETQYF. Supplemented by reference TRBV29-1 and TRBJ2-5, the full variable domain reads SAVISQKPSRDICQRGTSLTIQCQVDSQVTMMFWYRQQPGQSLTLIATANQGSEATYESGFVIDKFPISRPNLTFSTLTVSNMSPEDSSIYLCSVVGREETQYFGPGTRLLVL.

The J gene is TRBJ2-3, the V gene TRBV5-1; the D gene could be TRBD1 or TRBD2 (5 bases each). CDR1 SGHRS and CDR2 YFSETQ come from the germline V gene. Trimming cost V 3 bases and J 0 bases, with 11 bases left between them. The CDR3 totals 15 residues. The CDR3 DNA reads TGCGCCAGCAGCTCCGGGACGGTTAGCACAGATACGCAGTATTTT. Its translation: CASSSGTVSTDTQYF.

This chain connects TRBV19 to TRBJ2-2, with D perhaps matching TRBD1 or TRBD2 (6 bases each). This CDR3 has 13 residues. Germline CDR1 LNHDA, CDR2 SQIVND (reference sequence). Trimming removed 10 bases from V and 7 bases from J, with 16 bases in between. For the CDR3, the DNA is TGTGCCACCAACCGGAGGGGGGTCGGGGAGCTGTTTTTT. Translating gives CATNRRGVGELFF.

This chain joins TRBV19 and TRBJ2-7, with D unclear. Germline V gene lookup returns CDR1 LNHDA and CDR2 SQIVND (reference sequence). The CDR3 contains 13 residues. Trimming took 1 base from V and 4 from J, leaving 8 bases between them. CDR3 sequence (DNA): TGTGCCAGTAGTATAGGGGAAGGTTACGAGCAGTACTTC. As protein: CASSIGEGYEQYF.

The V gene is TRBV5-4, the J gene TRBJ1-1; a weak D match, TRBD1 (6 bases). This CDR3 contains 15 residues. Germline V gene sequence: CDR1 SGHNT, CDR2 YYREEE (reference sequence). V lost 3 bases, J lost 5 bases, and 17 bases lay in between. CDR3 sequence (DNA): TGTGCCAGCAGCTCAGGGGAGGATTGGAGGACTGAAGCTTTCTTT. Amino acids: CASSSGEDWRTEAFF.

The chain has TRBV19 and TRBJ2-7, with a possible D match to TRBD1 (6 bases). The CDR3 length is 13 residues. The germline CDR1 and CDR2 sequences are LNHDA and SQIVND (reference sequence). Trimming left V 3 bases short and J 7 bases short, with 13 bases between. The CDR3 is CASSMKQGREQYF. The DNA for the CDR3 is TGTGCCAGTAGTATGAAACAGGGTAGAGAGCAGTACTTC.

This clone was seen a handful of times. This chain links TRBV19 with TRBJ1-4, with 7 bases matching TRBD1. The V gene's germline CDR1 is LNHDA and CDR2 SQIVND (reference sequence). Losses at the gene ends were 7 bases for V and 5 bases for J; bases not matched to a gene: 7. There are 14 residues in the CDR3. For the CDR3, the DNA is TGTGCCAGTACCCGGGCAGGGGGAAATGAAAAACTGTTTTTT. Translating gives CASTRAGGNEKLFF. Variable domain in full (rest from reference TRBV19 and TRBJ1-4): DGGITQSPKYLFRKEGQNVTLSCEQNLNHDAMYWYRQDPGQGLRLIYYSQIVNDFQKGDIAEGYSVSREKKESFPLTVTSAQKNPTAFYLCASTRAGGNEKLFFGSGTQLSVL.

The V and J genes are TRBV23-1 and TRBJ2-5; D possibly corresponds to TRBD1 (5 bases). TRBV23-1 counts as an open reading frame of uncertain function. This CDR3 contains 13 residues. Between the trimmed V and J ends, which lost 6 bases and 5 bases, there was a span of 13 bases. CDR3 nucleotide sequence: TGCGCCAGCAGCTTTAGGGGTGGCGAGACCCAGTACTTC. It yields the protein CASSFRGGETQYF.

The chain has TRBV5-1 and TRBJ1-1; D might be TRBD1 (5 bases). Trimming took 3 bases from V and 4 from J, leaving 19 bases between them. The CDR3 is made up of 16 amino acids. Germline CDR1 reads SGHRS; CDR2 reads YFSETQ. CDR3 amino acids: CASSSRTGGVGTEAFF. Here the CDR3 DNA reads TGCGCCAGCAGCTCCCGCACAGGCGGGGTCGGCACTGAAGCTTTCTTT.

V and J are TRBV5-1 and TRBJ2-6, with D possibly matching TRBD2 (6 bases). V dropped 0 bases and J dropped 12 bases, with 16 bases sitting between them. Germline CDR1 and CDR2: SGHRS and YFSETQ. This CDR3 contains 15 residues. The CDR3 nucleotides read TGCGCCAGCAGCTTGGTCGGGACTTCCACCCCCGTCCTGACTTTC. It encodes CASSLVGTSTPVLTF. The full variable domain, completed using reference TRBV5-1 and TRBJ2-6, is KAGVTQTPRYLIKTRGQQVTLSCSPISGHRSVSWYQQTPGQGLQFLFEYFSETQRNKGNFPGRFSGRQFSNSRSEMNVSTLELGDSALYLCASSLVGTSTPVLTFGAGSRLTVL.

This chain joins TRBV16 and TRBJ2-2; tentatively, D is TRBD1 or TRBD2 (6 bases each). The CDR3 covers 16 residues. Per the germline V gene, CDR1 is KGHSY and CDR2 is FQNENV. Between the trimmed V and J ends, which lost 0 bases and 4 bases, there was a span of 12 bases. CDR3 sequence (DNA): TGTGCCAGCAGCCAATCAATCAGGGGAGGCACCGGGGAGCTGTTTTTT. Residues: CASSQSIRGGTGELFF.

The rearrangement uses TRBV11-3 and TRBJ2-7; D perhaps matches TRBD2 (5 bases). Looked up from germline, CDR1 is SGHNT and CDR2 is YENEEA. This CDR3 spans 15 amino acids. V lost 5 bases and J 2 bases, leaving 16 bases between the germline ends. The CDR3 DNA reads TGTGCCAGCAGCCCTACCTATCCCGGGACCTACGAGCAGTACTTC. Translation gives CASSPTYPGTYEQYF.

This chain connects TRBV11-3 to TRBJ2-5; 7 bases are a match to TRBD2. V lost 5 bases to trimming and J lost 4 bases; unmatched junction nucleotides: 7. The CDR3 totals 14 residues. Per the germline V gene, CDR1 is SGHNT and CDR2 is YENEEA. CDR3 region: CASSPNGGGETQYF. CDR3 DNA: TGTGCCAGCAGCCCCAACGGCGGGGGAGAGACCCAGTACTTC. Full variable domain (outside the CDR3, taken from reference TRBV11-3 and TRBJ2-5): EAGVVQSPRYKIIEKKQPVAFWCNPISGHNTLYWYLQNLGQGPELLIRYENEEAVDDSQLPKDRFSAERLKGVDSTLKIQPAELGDSAVYLCASSPNGGGETQYFGPGTRLLVL.

The CDR3 sequence is CASGKTRNTIYF. The CDR3 DNA is TGTGCCAGTGGGAAGACACGAAACACCATATATTTT. The chain links TRBV19 to TRBJ1-3; D ambiguous. Trimming shortened V by 8 bases and J by 5 bases, and 10 bases separated the two germline ends. The CDR3 is made up of 12 amino acids. Germline V gene lookup returns CDR1 LNHDA and CDR2 SQIVND (reference sequence).

The rearrangement joins TRBV30 to TRBJ2-1; 9 bases are shared with TRBD2. Germline CDR1 reads GTSNPN; CDR2 reads SVGIG (reference sequence). This CDR3 is built from 14 residues. The J segment lost 9 bases and the V segment lost 3 bases, leaving 9 bases of the junction unmatched. CDR3 nucleotides: TGTGCCTGGAGACATAGCGGGAGATTTCGTGAGCAGTTCTTC. Residues: CAWRHSGRFREQFF.

J is TRBJ2-2 and V is TRBV30; tentative D call: TRBD1 (6 bases). Germline assignment: CDR1 GTSNPN and CDR2 SVGIG (reference sequence). This CDR3 spans 14 amino acids. Trimming pared 1 base from V and 5 bases from J, leaving 11 bases between. The CDR3 reads CAWSGTANTGELFF. CDR3 sequence (DNA): TGTGCCTGGAGTGGGACAGCTAATACCGGGGAGCTGTTTTTT.

The rearrangement joins TRBV6-8 to TRBJ1-1; D gene ambiguous. Trimming left V 10 bases short and J 1 base short, with 10 bases between. Germline V gives CDR1 MNHGY, CDR2 SAAAGT. The length of the CDR3 is 12 residues. CDR3 sequence: CAISEENTEAFF. For the CDR3, the DNA is TGTGCCATCAGCGAAGAGAACACTGAAGCTTTCTTT.

The CDR3 DNA reads TGTGCCAGCAGCTCACCCGGGACGGAAGTCTACGAGCAGTACTTC. Translated, it gives CASSSPGTEVYEQYF. The rearrangement joins TRBV9 to TRBJ2-7; D may be TRBD1 or TRBD2 (5 bases each). V gave up 4 bases and J gave up 3 bases, with 17 bases separating them. This CDR3 is 15 amino acids long. Germline-derived CDR1 and CDR2 are SGDLS and YYNGEE.

The count of this clone is one. This chain uses TRBV7-6 with TRBJ2-3; D remains ambiguous. There are 15 residues in the CDR3. V gave up 5 bases and J gave up 3 bases, with 15 bases separating them. Germline V gene lookup returns CDR1 SGHVS and CDR2 FNYEAQ. The CDR3: CASSVGLGFTDTQYF. The CDR3 coding sequence is TGTGCCAGCAGCGTAGGCTTGGGGTTTACAGATACGCAGTATTTT.